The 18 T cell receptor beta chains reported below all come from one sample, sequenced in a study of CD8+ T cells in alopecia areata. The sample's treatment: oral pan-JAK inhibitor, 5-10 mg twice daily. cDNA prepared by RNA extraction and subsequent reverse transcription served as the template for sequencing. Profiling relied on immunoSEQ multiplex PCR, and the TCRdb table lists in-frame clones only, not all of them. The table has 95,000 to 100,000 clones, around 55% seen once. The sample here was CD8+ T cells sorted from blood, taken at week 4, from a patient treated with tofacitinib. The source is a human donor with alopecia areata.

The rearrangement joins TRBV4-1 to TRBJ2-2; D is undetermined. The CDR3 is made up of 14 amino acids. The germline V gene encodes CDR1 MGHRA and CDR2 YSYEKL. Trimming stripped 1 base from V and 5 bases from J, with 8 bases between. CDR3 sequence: CASSQGMETGELFF. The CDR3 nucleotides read TGCGCCAGCAGCCAAGGGATGGAGACCGGGGAGCTGTTTTTT.

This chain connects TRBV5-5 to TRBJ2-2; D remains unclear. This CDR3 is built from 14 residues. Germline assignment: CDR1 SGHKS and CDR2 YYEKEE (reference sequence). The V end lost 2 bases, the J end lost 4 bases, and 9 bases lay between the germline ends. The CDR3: CASSLISSTGELFF. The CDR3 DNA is TGTGCCAGCAGCTTAATTAGTAGCACCGGGGAGCTGTTTTTT.

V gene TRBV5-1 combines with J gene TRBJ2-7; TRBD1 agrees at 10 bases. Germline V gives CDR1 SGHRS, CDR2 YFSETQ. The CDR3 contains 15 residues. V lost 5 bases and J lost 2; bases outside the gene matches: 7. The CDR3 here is CASRLTGQGAYEQYF. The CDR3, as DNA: TGCGCCAGCAGACTTACTGGACAGGGGGCCTACGAGCAGTACTTC. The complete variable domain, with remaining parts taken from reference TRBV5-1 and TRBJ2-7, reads KAGVTQTPRYLIKTRGQQVTLSCSPISGHRSVSWYQQTPGQGLQFLFEYFSETQRNKGNFPGRFSGRQFSNSRSEMNVSTLELGDSALYLCASRLTGQGAYEQYFGPGTRLTVT.

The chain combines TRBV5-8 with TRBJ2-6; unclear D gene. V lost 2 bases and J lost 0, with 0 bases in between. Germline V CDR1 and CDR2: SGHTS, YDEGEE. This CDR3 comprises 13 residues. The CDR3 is CASSFSGANVLTF. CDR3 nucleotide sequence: TGTGCCAGCAGCTTCTCTGGGGCCAACGTCCTGACTTTC. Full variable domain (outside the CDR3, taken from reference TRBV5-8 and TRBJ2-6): EAGVTQSPTHLIKTRGQQATLRCSPISGHTSVYWYQQALGLGLQFLLWYDEGEERNRGNFPPRFSGRQFPNYSSELNVNALELEDSALYLCASSFSGANVLTFGAGSRLTVL.

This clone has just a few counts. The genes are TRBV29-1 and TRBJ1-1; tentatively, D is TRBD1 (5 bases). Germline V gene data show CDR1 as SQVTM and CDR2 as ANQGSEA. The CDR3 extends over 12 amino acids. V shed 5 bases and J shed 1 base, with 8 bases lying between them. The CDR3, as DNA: TGCAGCGTTTTGGGACCGAACACTGAAGCTTTCTTT. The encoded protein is CSVLGPNTEAFF.

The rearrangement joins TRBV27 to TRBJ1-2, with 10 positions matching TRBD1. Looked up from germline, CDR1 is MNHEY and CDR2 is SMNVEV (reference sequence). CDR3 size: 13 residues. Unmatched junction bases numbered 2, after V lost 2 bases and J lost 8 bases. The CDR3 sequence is CASSLGQGEGYTF. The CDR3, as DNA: TGTGCCAGCAGTTTAGGACAGGGGGAAGGCTACACCTTC.

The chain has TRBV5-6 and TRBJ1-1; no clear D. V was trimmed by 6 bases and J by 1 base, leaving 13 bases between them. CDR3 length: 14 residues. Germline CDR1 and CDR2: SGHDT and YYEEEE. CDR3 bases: TGTGCCAGCACTCCCAGTCCAGCGAACACTGAAGCTTTCTTT. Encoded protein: CASTPSPANTEAFF.

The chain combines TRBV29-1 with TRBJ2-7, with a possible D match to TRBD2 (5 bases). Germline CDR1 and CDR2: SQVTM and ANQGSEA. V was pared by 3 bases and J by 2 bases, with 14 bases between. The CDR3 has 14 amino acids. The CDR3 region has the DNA TGCAGCGTTGAGAATGGTCGGGGTGCCTACGAGCAGTACTTC. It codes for CSVENGRGAYEQYF.

For the CDR3, the DNA is TGTGCCAGCAGTGACGGACGGATCTATGGCTACACCTTC. Translating it yields CASSDGRIYGYTF. The chain links TRBV25-1 to TRBJ1-2, with D hard to call. The CDR3 length is 13 residues. Looked up from germline, CDR1 is MGHDK and CDR2 is SYGVNS. The V end lost 3 bases, the J end lost 4 bases, and 9 bases lay between the germline ends.

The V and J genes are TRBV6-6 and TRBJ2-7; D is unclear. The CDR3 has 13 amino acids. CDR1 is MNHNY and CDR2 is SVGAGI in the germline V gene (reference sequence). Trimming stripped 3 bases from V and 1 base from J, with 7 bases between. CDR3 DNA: TGTGCCAGCAGTTATGAGGAGTCCTACGAGCAGTACTTC. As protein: CASSYEESYEQYF.

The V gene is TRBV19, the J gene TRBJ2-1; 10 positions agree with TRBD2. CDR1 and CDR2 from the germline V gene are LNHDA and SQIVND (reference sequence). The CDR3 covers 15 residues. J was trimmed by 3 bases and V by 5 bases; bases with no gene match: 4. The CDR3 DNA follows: TGTGCCAGTAGTGCGGGACTAGCGAGCTACAATGAGCAGTTCTTC. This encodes CASSAGLASYNEQFF.

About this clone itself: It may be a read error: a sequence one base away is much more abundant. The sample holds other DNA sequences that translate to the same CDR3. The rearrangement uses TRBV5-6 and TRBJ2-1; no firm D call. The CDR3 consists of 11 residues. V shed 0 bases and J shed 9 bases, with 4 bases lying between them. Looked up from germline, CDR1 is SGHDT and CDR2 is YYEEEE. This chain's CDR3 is CASSLGGEQFF. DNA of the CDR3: TGTGCCAGCAGCTTGGGCGGTGAGCAGTTCTTC.

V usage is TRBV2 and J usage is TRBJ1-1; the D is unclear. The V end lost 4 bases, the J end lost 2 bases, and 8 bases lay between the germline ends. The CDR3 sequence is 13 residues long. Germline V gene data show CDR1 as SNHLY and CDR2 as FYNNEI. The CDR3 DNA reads TGTGCCAGCAGTGTCGACATAAACACTGAAGCTTTCTTT. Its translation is CASSVDINTEAFF.

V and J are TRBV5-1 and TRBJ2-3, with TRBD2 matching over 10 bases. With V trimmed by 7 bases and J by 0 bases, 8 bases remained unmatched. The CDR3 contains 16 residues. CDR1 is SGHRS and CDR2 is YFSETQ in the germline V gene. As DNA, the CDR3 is TGCGCCAGCTCGAACGGACTAGCGGTTAGCACAGATACGCAGTATTTT. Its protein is CASSNGLAVSTDTQYF.

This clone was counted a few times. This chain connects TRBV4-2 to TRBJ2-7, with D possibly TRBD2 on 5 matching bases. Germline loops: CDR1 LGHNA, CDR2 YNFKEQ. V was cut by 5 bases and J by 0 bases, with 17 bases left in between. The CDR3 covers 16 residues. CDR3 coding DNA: TGTGCCAGCAGCGGAGGTTCCTGGCAGAGCTCCTACGAGCAGTACTTC. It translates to CASSGGSWQSSYEQYF.

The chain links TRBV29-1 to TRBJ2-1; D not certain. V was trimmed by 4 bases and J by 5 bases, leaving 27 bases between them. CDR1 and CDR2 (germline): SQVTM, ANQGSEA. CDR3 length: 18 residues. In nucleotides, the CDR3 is TGCAGCGTTGTGAGGCCCAAAGCTAGGCTCCCTTTCGACAATGAGCAGTTCTTC. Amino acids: CSVVRPKARLPFDNEQFF.

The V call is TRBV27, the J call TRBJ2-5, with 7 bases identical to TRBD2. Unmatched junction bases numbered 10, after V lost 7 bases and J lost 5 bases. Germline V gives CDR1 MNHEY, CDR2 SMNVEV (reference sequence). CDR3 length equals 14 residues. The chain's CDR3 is CASKSGGSIETQYF. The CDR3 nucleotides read TGTGCCAGCAAGTCGGGAGGTAGCATCGAGACCCAGTACTTC.

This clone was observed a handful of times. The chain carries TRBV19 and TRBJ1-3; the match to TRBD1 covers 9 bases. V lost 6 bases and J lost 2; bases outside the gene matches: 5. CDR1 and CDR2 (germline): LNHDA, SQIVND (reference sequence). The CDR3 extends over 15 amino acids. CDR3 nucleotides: TGTGCCAGTAGGATGACAGGGGGGACTGGAAACACCATATATTTT. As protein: CASRMTGGTGNTIYF.